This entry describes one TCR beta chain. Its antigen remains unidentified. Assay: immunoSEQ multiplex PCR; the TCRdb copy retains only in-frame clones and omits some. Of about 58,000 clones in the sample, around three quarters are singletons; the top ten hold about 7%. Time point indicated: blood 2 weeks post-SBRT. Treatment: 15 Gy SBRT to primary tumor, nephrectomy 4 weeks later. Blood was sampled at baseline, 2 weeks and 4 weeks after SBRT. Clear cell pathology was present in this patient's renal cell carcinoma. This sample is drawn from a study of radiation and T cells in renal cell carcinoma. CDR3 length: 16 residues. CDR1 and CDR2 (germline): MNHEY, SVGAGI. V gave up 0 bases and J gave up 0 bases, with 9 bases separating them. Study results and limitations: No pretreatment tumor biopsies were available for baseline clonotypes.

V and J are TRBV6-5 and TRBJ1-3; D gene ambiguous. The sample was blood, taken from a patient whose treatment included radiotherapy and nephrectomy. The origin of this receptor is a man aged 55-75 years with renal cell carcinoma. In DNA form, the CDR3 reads TGTGCCAGCAGTTACTCGGGAGGGATCTCTGGAAACACCATATATTTT. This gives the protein CASSYSGGISGNTIYF.